The TCR beta chain under discussion was sequenced for a study of OX40 agonist ivuxolimab in advanced cancers. In regard to this clone: Its antigen is not known.

General study points: CD8+ T cells (on average) carried more expanded clones than CD4+ T cells.

Clones were sequenced by immunoSEQ multiplex PCR, and TCRdb holds only the in-frame ones, with some missing. The repertoire includes about 110,000 clones, roughly 89% of them detected once, and around 0.27% sits in the top ten. CDR1 is SGHTA and CDR2 is FQGNSA in the germline V gene. The CDR3 sequence is 15 residues long. The V gene end was trimmed by 5 bases and the J gene end by 8 bases; junction bases not matched to a gene: 12. This receptor was identified in an adult with an advanced solid tumor such as melanoma, head and neck, liver or kidney cancer. The material was CD4+ or CD8+ T cells sorted from blood, obtained in a trial of the OX40 agonist ivuxolimab. The gene calls are TRBV7-2 and TRBJ2-1, with 7 bases that match TRBD1. The chain's CDR3 is CASSPTGILLHEQFF. The CDR3 coding sequence is TGTGCCAGCAGCCCGACAGGGATTCTTCTCCATGAGCAGTTCTTC.